A selection of T cell receptor beta chains follows, all from one sample in a study of control samples from healthy donors and cancer patients. Profiled with immunoSEQ multiplex PCR; TCRdb holds only in-frame clones, not every one. The table lists 350,000 to 450,000 clones, around nine tenths of them singletons, with more than 6% in the top ten. The sequenced sample consisted of PBMCs. These receptor sequences come from a man aged 40-55 years with head and neck cancer. Both conserved end residues are part of each CDR3. Fields, in order: V gene, J gene, D gene, clone size, CDR3 DNA, CDR3 protein. D genes are given only for firm matches. The listing skips clone size in some rows; elsewhere it reads once, few, many or a size class.

TRBV30	TRBJ1-2	NA	NA	TGTGCCTGGAGTCGGGGCGAGGACTATGACTACACCTTT	CAWSRGEDYDYTF
TRBV5-4	TRBJ2-7	NA	NA	TGTGCCAGCAGCTTGGAGGCTGAGCAGTACTTC	CASSLEAEQYF
TRBV20-1	TRBJ1-2	NA	NA	TGCAGTGCGACGGGCTTATATGGCTACACCTTC	CSATGLYGYTF
TRBV9	TRBJ2-2	NA	NA	TGTGCCAGCAGCGTAGAGGTGGGAGATGGCACCGGGGAGCTGTTTTTT	CASSVEVGDGTGELFF
TRBV19	TRBJ2-3	NA	NA	TGTGCCAGTAGTATCCAAGTAATCCCCACAGATACGCAGTATTTT	CASSIQVIPTDTQYF
TRBV27	TRBJ2-3	TRBD2	NA	TGTGCCAGCAGTCTCCTAGCGGGAGGGTACACAGATACGCAGTATTTT	CASSLLAGGYTDTQYF
TRBV18	TRBJ2-2	NA	NA	TGTGCCAGCTCACCGCTGACCCTCTTAGGGGCCGGGGAGCTGTTTTTT	CASSPLTLLGAGELFF
TRBV6-6	TRBJ2-7	NA	NA	TGTGCCAGCAGTTACTCGACCGGGGACACCTCCTACGAGCAGTACTTC	CASSYSTGDTSYEQYF
TRBV10-1	TRBJ1-3	NA	NA	TGCGCCAGCAGCTTGGACACTGGAAACACCATATATTTT	CASSLDTGNTIYF
TRBV5-1	TRBJ2-7	NA	once	TGCGCCAGCAGCTTGGCCAACCACGAGCAGTACTTC	CASSLANHEQYF
TRBV5-6	TRBJ2-5	TRBD2	NA	TGTGCCAGCAGCTCCGGACTAGCGGGAGAAGAGACCCAGTACTTC	CASSSGLAGEETQYF
TRBV11-2	TRBJ2-1	TRBD2	NA	TGTGCCAGCAGCTTAGTACTAGCGGGAGGGACCTACAATGAGCAGTTCTTC	CASSLVLAGGTYNEQFF
TRBV10-3	TRBJ2-7	TRBD1	NA	TGTGCCATCAGGGACAGGGGCAACGAGCAGTACTTC	CAIRDRGNEQYF
TRBV29-1	TRBJ2-1	NA	once	TGCAGCGTTGAAGGGCACAGGGCGGGCAATGAGCAGTTCTTC	CSVEGHRAGNEQFF
TRBV7-2	TRBJ2-7	TRBD2	NA	TGTGCCAGCAGCCCCACCTCGGGCGGGAGGTCCCACGAGCAGTACTTC	CASSPTSGGRSHEQYF
TRBV7-3	TRBJ2-3	NA	NA	TGTGCCAGCTCAACAGGGAAGTCCCTCACAGATACGCAGTATTTT	CASSTGKSLTDTQYF
TRBV30	TRBJ1-6	TRBD1	NA	TGTGCCTGGGACAGGGGAAATTCACCCCTCCACTTT	CAWDRGNSPLHF
TRBV25-1	TRBJ2-2	TRBD2	NA	TGTGCCAGCAGTCAAACGGGAGGAACGTGGTACACCGGGGAGCTGTTTTTT	CASSQTGGTWYTGELFF
TRBV2	TRBJ2-5	NA	NA	TGTGCCAGCAGTGAAGACAGGTCTAGCGAGACCCAGTACTTC	CASSEDRSSETQYF
TRBV30	TRBJ2-3	TRBD2	NA	TGTGCCTGGAGTGTACGGGGGGGTGGTACAGATACGCAGTATTTT	CAWSVRGGGTDTQYF
TRBV14	TRBJ1-6	NA	NA	TGTGCCAGCAGCCAAGATCCCCGTTATTCACCCCTCCACTTT	CASSQDPRYSPLHF
TRBV30	TRBJ1-2	TRBD1	NA	TGTGCCTGGAGTGACGGGTTAGGGACAGGGGCCTATGGCTACACCTTC	CAWSDGLGTGAYGYTF